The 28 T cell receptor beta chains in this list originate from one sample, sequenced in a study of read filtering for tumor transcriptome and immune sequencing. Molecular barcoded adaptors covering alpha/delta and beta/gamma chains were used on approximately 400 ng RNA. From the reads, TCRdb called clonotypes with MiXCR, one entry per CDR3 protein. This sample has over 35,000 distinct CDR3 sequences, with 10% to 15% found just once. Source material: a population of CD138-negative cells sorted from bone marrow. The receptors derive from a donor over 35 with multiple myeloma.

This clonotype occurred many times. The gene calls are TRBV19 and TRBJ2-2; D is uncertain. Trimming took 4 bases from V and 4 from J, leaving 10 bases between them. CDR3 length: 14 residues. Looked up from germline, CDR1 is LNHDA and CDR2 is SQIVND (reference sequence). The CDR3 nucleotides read TGTGCCAGTAGTAGCGGCAGACTCACCGGGGAGCTGTTTTTT. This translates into CASSSGRLTGELFF.

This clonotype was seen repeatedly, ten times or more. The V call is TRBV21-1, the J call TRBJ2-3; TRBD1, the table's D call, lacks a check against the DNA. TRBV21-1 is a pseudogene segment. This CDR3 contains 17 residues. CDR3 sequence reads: CASSFRSPRGPADTQYF. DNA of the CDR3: TGTGCCAGCAGCTTCCGGTCACCCAGGGGGCCGGCAGATACGCAGTATTTT.

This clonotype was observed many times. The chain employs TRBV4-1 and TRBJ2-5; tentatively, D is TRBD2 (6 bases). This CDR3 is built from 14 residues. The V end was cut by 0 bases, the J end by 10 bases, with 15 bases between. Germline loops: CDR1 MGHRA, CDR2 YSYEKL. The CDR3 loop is CASSQDEASGVQYF. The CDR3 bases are TGCGCCAGCAGCCAAGATGAAGCCTCGGGGGTCCAGTACTTC.

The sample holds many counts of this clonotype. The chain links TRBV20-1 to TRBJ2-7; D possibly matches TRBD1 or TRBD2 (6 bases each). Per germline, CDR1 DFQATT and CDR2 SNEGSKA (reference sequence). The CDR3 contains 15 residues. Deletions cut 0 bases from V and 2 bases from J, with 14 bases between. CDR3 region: CSARDRAGTPYEQYF. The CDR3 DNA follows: TGCAGTGCTAGAGATCGCGCGGGGACACCCTACGAGCAGTACTTC.

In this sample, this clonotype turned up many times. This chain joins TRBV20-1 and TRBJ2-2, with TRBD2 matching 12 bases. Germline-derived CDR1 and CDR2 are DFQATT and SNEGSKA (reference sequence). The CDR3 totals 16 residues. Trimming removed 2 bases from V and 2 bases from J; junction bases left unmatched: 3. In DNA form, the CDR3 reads TGCAGTGCTAGACTAGCGGGGGGGGTTAACACCGGGGAGCTGTTTTTT. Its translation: CSARLAGGVNTGELFF.

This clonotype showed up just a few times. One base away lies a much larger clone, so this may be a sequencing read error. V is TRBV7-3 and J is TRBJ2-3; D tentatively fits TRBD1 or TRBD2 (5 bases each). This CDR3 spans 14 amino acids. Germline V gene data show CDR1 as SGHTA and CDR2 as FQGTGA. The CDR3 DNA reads TGTGCCGGCAGCTCCGGGGCGGGCACAGATACGCAGTATTTT. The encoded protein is CAGSSGAGTDTQYF.

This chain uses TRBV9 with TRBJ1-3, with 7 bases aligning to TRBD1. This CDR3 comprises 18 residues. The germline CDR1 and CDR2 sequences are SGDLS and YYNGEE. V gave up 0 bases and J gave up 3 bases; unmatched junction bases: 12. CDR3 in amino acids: CASSVGDSWGGFGNTIYF. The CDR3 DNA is TGTGCCAGCAGCGTAGGGGACAGTTGGGGTGGCTTTGGAAACACCATATATTTT.

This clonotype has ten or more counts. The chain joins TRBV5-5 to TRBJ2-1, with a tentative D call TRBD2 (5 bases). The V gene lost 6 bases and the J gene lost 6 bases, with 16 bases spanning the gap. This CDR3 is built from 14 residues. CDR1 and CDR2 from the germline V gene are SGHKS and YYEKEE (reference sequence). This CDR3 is CASNQSVRGNEQFF. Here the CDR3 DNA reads TGTGCCAGCAACCAGTCAGTTCGGGGCAATGAGCAGTTCTTC.

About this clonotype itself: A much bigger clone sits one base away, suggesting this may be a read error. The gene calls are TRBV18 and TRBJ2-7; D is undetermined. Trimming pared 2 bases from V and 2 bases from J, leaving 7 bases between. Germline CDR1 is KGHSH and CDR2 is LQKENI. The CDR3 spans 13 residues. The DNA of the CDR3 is TGTGCCAGCTCACCAGGAGCAGCCTACGAGCAGTACTTC. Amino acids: CASSPGAAYEQYF.

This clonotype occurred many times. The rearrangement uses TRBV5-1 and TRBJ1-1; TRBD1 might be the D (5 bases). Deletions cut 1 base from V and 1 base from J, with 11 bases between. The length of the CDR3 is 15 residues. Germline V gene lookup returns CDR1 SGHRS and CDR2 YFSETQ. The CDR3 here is CASSLNPGQNTEAFF. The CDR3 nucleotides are TGCGCCAGCAGCTTGAATCCAGGACAGAACACTGAAGCTTTCTTT.

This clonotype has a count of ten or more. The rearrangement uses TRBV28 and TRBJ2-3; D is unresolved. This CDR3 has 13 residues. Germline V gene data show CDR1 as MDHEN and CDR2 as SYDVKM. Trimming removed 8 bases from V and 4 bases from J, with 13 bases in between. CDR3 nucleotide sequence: TGTGCCAGCGTAAAGGGTTGGGCAGATACGCAGTATTTT. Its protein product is CASVKGWADTQYF.

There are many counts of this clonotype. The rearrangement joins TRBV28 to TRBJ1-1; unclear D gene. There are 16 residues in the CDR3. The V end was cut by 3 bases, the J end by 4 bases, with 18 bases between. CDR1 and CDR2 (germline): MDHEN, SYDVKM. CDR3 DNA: TGTGCCAGCAGTTTTCCTGGGCTAGGGAGTGGCACTGAAGCTTTCTTT. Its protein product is CASSFPGLGSGTEAFF.

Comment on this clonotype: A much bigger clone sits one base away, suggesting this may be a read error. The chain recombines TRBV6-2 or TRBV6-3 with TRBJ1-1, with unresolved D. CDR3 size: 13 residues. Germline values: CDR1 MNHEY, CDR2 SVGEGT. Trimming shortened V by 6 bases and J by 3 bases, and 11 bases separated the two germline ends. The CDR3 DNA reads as TGTGCCAGCAGCTCCCACGGATACACTGAAGCTTTCTTT. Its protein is CASSSHGYTEAFF.

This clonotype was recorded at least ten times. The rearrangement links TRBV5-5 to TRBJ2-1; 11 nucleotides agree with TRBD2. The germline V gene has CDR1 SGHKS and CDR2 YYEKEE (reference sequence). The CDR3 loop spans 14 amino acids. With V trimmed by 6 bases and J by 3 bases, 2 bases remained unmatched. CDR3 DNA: TGTGCCAGCAATAGCGGGGGGGTCTACAATGAGCAGTTCTTC. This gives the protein CASNSGGVYNEQFF. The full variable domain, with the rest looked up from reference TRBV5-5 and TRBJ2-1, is DAGVTQSPTHLIKTRGQQVTLRCSPISGHKSVSWYQQVLGQGPQFIFQYYEKEERGRGNFPDRFSARQFPNYSSELNVNALLLGDSALYLCASNSGGVYNEQFFGPGTRLTVL.

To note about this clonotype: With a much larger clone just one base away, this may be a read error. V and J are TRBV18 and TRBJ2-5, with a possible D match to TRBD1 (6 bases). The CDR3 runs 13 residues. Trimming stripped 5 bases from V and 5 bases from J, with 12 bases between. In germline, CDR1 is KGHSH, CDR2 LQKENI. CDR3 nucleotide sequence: TGTGCCAGCTCATCAACGCAGGGGGAGACCCAGTACTTC. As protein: CASSSTQGETQYF.

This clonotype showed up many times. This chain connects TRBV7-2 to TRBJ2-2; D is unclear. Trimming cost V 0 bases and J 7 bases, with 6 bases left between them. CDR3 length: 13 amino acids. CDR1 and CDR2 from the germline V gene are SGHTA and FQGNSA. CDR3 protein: CASSLAKRGELFF. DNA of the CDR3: TGTGCCAGCAGCTTAGCGAAGCGCGGGGAGCTGTTTTTT.

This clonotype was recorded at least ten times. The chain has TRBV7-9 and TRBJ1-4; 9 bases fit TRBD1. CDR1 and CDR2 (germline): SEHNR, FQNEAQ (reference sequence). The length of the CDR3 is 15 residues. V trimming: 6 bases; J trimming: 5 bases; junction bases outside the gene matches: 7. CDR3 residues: CASSHTGTGNEKLFF. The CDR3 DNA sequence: TGTGCCAGCAGTCATACCGGGACAGGGAATGAAAAACTGTTTTTT. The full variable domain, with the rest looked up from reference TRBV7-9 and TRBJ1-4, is DTGVSQNPRHKITKRGQNVTFRCDPISEHNRLYWYRQTLGQGPEFLTYFQNEAQLEKSRLLSDRFSAERPKGSFSTLEIQRTEQGDSAMYLCASSHTGTGNEKLFFGSGTQLSVL.

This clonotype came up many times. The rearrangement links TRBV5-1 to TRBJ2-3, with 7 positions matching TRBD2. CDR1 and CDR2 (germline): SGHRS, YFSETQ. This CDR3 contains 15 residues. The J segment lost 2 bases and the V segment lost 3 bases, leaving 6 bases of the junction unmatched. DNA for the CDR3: TGCGCCAGCAGCTGGGGAGGGGCAGACACAGATACGCAGTATTTT. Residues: CASSWGGADTDTQYF.

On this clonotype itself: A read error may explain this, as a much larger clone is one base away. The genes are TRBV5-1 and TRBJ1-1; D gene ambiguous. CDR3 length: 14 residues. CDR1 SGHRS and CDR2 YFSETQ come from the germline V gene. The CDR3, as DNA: TGCACCAGCAGCTTTGGGGTGGCAACCACTGAAGCTTTCTTT. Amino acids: CTSSFGVATTEAFF.

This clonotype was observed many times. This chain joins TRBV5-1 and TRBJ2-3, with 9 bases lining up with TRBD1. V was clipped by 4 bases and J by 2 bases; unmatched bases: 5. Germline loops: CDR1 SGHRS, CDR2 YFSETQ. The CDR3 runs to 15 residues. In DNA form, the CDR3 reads TGCGCCAGCAGCAATGACAGGGGGTCCACAGATACGCAGTATTTT. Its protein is CASSNDRGSTDTQYF.

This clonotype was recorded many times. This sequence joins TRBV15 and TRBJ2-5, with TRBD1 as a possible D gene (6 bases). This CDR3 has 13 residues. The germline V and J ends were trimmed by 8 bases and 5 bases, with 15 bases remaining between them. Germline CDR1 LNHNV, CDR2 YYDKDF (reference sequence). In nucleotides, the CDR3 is TGTGCCACCGAGGGGGAGAGAGGGGAGACCCAGTACTTC. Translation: CATEGERGETQYF. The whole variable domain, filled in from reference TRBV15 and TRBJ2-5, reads DAMVIQNPRYQVTQFGKPVTLSCSQTLNHNVMYWYQQKSSQAPKLLFHYYDKDFNNEADTPDNFQSRRPNTSFCFLDIRSPGLGDTAMYLCATEGERGETQYFGPGTRLLVL.

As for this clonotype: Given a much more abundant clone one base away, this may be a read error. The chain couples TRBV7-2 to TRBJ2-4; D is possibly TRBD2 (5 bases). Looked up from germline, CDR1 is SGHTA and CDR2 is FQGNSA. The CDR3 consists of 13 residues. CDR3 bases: TGTGCCAGCAGCCGCGGGCCTAGTAACATTCAGTGCTTC. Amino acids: CASSRGPSNIQCF.

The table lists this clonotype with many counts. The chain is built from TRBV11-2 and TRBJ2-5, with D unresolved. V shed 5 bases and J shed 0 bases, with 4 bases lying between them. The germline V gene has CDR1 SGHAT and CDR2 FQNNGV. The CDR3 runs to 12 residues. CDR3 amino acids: CASSGYQETQYF. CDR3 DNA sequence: TGTGCCAGCAGCGGGTACCAAGAGACCCAGTACTTC.

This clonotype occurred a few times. DNA for the CDR3: TGTGCCAGCAGCGCCCCCGGGACCGAGAGACAGTACTTC. This translates into CASSAPGTERQYF. The rearrangement uses TRBV7-9 and TRBJ2-5; D assignment may be TRBD1 or TRBD2 (5 bases each). The CDR3 runs to 13 residues. Trimming removed 5 bases from V and 11 bases from J, with 18 bases in between. Germline values: CDR1 SEHNR, CDR2 FQNEAQ (reference sequence). The whole variable domain, remainder taken from reference TRBV7-9 and TRBJ2-5, is DTGVSQNPRHKITKRGQNVTFRCDPISEHNRLYWYRQTLGQGPEFLTYFQNEAQLEKSRLLSDRFSAERPKGSFSTLEIQRTEQGDSAMYLCASSAPGTERQYFGPGTRLLVL.

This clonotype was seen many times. Here the CDR3 reads CSASRDREDEQYF. DNA for the CDR3: TGCAGTGCAAGCCGGGACAGGGAGGACGAGCAGTACTTC. The V and J genes are TRBV20-1 and TRBJ2-7; 9 bases are shared with TRBD1. CDR1 is DFQATT and CDR2 is SNEGSKA in the germline V gene (reference sequence). With V trimmed by 6 bases and J by 5 bases, 8 bases remained unmatched. The CDR3 consists of 13 residues.

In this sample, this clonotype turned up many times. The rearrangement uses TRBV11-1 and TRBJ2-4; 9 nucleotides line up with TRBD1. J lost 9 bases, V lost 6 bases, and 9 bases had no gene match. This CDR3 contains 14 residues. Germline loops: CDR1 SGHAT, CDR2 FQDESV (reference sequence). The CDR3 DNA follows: TGTGCCAGCAGTTGGACAGGGGTCCTTGGCATTCAGTACTTC. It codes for CASSWTGVLGIQYF.

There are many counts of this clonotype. This CDR3 reads CASSLESGFNTGELFF. CDR3 coding DNA: TGTGCCAGCAGTTTAGAGTCAGGGTTTAACACCGGGGAGCTGTTTTTT. The gene calls are TRBV27 and TRBJ2-2; possibly TRBD1 for D (5 bases). With 2 bases removed from V and 2 bases from J, the gap between germline ends came to 12 bases. The CDR3 is 16 residues long. Germline V gene data show CDR1 as MNHEY and CDR2 as SMNVEV (reference sequence).

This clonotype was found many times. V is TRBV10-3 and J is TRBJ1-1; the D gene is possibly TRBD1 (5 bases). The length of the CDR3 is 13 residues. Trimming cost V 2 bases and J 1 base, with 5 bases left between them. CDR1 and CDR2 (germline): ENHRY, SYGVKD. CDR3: CAISETGNTEAFF. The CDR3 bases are TGTGCCATCAGTGAGACAGGGAACACTGAAGCTTTCTTT.